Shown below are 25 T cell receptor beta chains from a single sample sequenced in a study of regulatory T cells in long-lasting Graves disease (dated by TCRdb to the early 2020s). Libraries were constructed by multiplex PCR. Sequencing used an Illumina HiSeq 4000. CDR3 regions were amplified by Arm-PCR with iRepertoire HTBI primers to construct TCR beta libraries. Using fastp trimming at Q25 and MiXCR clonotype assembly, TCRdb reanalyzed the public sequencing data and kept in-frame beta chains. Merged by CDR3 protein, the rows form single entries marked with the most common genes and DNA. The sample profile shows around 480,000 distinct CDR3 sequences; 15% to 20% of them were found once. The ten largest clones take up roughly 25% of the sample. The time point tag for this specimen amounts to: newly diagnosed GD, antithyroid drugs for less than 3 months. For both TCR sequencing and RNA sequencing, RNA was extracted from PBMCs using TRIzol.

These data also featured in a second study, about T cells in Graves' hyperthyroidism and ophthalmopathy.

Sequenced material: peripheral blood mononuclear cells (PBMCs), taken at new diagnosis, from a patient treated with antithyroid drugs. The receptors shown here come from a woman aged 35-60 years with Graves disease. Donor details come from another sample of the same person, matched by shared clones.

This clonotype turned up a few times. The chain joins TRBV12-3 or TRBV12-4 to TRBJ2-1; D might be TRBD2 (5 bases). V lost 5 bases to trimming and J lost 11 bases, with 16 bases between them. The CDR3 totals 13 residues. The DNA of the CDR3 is TGTGCCAGCAGTACCCCTAGCCGCCTAAAGCAGTTCTTC. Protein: CASSTPSRLKQFF.

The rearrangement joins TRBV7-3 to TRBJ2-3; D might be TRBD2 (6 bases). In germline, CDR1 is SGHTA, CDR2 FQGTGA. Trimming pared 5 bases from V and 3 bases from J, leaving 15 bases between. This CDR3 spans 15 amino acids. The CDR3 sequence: CASSPNGRGTDTQYF. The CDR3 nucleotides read TGTGCCAGCAGCCCGAACGGGAGAGGAACAGATACGCAGTATTTT.

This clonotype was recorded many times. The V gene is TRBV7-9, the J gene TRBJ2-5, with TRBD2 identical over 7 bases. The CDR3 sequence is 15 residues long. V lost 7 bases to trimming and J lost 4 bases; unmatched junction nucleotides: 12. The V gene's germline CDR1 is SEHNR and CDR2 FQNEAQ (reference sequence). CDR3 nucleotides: TGTGCCAGCACCAAGCGGGACGGAGCGCGAGAGACCCAGTACTTC. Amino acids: CASTKRDGARETQYF.

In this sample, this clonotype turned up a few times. The CDR3 region is CASSFAGNSYNEQFF. The CDR3 nucleotides read TGCGCCAGCAGCTTCGCGGGTAACTCCTACAATGAGCAGTTCTTC. The chain carries TRBV5-1 and TRBJ2-1; perhaps TRBD2 as D (5 bases). Trimming took 2 bases from V and 0 from J, leaving 9 bases between them. The CDR3 is 15 residues long. In germline, CDR1 is SGHRS, CDR2 YFSETQ. Variable domain in full (rest from reference TRBV5-1 and TRBJ2-1): KAGVTQTPRYLIKTRGQQVTLSCSPISGHRSVSWYQQTPGQGLQFLFEYFSETQRNKGNFPGRFSGRQFSNSRSEMNVSTLELGDSALYLCASSFAGNSYNEQFFGPGTRLTVL.

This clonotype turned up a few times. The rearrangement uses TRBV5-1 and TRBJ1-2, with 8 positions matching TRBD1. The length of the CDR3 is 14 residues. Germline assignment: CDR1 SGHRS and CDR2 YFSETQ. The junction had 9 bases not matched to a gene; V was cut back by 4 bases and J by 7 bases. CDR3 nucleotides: TGCGCCAGCAGCCCCGGACAGGGAGACTCTGGCTACACCTTC. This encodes CASSPGQGDSGYTF.

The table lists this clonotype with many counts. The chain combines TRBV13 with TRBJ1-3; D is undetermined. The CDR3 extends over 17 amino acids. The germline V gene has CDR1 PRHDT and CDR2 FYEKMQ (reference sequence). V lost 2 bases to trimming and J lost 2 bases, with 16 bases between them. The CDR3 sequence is CASSLRRYGETGNTIYF. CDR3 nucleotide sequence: TGTGCCAGCAGCTTAAGACGTTACGGGGAAACTGGAAACACCATATATTTT.

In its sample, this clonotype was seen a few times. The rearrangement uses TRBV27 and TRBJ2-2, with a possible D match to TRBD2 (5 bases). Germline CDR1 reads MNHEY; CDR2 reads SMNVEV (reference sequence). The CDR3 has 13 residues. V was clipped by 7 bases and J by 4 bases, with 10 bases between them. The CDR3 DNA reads TGTGCCAGCACTTTGGGAGTCACCGGGGAGCTGTTTTTT. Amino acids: CASTLGVTGELFF.

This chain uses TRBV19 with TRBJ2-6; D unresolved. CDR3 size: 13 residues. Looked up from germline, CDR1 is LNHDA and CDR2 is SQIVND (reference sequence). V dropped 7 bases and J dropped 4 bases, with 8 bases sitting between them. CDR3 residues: CASTRLGANVLTF. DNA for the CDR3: TGTGCCAGTACACGGTTGGGGGCCAACGTCCTGACTTTC.

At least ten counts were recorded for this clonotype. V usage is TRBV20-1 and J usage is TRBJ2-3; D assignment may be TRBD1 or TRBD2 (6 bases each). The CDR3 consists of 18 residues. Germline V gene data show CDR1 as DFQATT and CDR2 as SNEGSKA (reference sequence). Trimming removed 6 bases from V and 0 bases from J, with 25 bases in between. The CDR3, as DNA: TGCAGTGCAAAAAGCGGAGAGGGGGGATTATCCAGCACAGATACGCAGTATTTT. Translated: CSAKSGEGGLSSTDTQYF.

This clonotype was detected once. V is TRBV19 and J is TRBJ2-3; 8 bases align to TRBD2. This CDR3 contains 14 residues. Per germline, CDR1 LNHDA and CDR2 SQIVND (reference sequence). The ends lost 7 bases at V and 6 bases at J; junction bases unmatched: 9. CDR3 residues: CASMSGGNADTQYF. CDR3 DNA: TGTGCCAGTATGAGCGGGGGAAACGCGGATACGCAGTATTTT.

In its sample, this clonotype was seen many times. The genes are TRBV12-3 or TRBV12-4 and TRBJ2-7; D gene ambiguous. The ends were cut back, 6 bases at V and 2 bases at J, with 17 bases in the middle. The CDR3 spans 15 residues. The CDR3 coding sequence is TGTGCCAGCAGCTTTTCTGGGGTTCGGGCCTACGAGCAGTACTTC. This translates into CASSFSGVRAYEQYF.

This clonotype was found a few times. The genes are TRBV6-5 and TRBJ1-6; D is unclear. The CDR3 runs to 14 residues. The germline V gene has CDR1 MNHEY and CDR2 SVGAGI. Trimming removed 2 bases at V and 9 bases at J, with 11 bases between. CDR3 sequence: CASSYVLSVSPLHF. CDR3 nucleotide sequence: TGTGCCAGCAGTTACGTCCTTTCGGTTTCACCCCTCCACTTT.

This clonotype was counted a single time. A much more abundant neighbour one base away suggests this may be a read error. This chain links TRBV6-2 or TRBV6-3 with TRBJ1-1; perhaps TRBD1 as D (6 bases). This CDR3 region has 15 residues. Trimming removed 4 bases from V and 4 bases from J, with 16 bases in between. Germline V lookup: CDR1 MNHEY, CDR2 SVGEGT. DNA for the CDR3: TGTGCCAGCAGTTGCTCGAGGAGGGGGGGCACTGAAGCTTTCTTT. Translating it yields CASSCSRRGGTEAFF.

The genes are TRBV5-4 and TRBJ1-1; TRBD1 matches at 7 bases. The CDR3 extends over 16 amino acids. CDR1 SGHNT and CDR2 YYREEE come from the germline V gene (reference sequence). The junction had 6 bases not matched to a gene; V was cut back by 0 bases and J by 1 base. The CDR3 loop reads CASSLAGRGSNTEAFF. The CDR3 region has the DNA TGTGCCAGCAGCTTGGCGGGCAGGGGGTCGAACACTGAAGCTTTCTTT.

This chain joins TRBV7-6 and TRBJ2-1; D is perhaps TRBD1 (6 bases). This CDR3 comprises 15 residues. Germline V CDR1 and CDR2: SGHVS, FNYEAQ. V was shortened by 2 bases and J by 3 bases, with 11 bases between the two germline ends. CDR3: CASSLNREIYNEQFF. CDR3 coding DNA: TGTGCCAGCAGCTTAAACAGGGAAATCTACAATGAGCAGTTCTTC. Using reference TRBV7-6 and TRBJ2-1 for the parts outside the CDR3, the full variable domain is GAGVSQSPRYKVTKRGQDVALRCDPISGHVSLYWYRQALGQGPEFLTYFNYEAQQDKSGLPNDRFSAERPEGSISTLTIQRTEQRDSAMYRCASSLNREIYNEQFFGPGTRLTVL.

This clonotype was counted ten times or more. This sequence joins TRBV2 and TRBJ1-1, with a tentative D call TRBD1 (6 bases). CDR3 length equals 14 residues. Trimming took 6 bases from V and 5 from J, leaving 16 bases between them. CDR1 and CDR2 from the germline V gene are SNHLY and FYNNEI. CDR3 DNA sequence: TGTGCCAGCAGACAGGACAGTAGGGGTACTGAAGCTTTCTTT. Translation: CASRQDSRGTEAFF.

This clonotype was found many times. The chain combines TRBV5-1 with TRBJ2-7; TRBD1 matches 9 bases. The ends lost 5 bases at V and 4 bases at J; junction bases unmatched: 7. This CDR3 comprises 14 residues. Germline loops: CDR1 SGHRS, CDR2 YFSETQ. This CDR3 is CASRYSGQGYEQYF. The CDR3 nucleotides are TGCGCCAGCAGGTACTCGGGACAGGGTTACGAGCAGTACTTC. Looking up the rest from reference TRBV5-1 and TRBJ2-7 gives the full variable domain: KAGVTQTPRYLIKTRGQQVTLSCSPISGHRSVSWYQQTPGQGLQFLFEYFSETQRNKGNFPGRFSGRQFSNSRSEMNVSTLELGDSALYLCASRYSGQGYEQYFGPGTRLTVT.

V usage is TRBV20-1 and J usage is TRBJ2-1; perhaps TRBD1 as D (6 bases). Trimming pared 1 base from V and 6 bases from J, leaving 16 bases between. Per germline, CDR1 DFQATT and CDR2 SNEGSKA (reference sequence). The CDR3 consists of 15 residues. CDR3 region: CSARGGQLSPNEQFF. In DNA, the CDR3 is TGCAGTGCTAGAGGAGGACAGCTCTCCCCCAATGAGCAGTTCTTC.

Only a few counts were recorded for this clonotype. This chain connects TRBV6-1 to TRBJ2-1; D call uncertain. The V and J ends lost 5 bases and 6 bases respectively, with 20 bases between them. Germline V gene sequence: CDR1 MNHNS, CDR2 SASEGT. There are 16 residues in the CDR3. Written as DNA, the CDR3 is TGTGCCAGCAGTAGGTCAGACCGACATAGGCCCAATGAGCAGTTCTTC. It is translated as CASSRSDRHRPNEQFF.

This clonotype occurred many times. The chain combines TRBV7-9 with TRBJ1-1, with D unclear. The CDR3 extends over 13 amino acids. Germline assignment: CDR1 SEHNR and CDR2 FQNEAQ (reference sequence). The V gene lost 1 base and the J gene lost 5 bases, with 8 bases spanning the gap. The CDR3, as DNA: TGTGCCAGCAGCTTAGACTCTAGAACTGAAGCTTTCTTT. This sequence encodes CASSLDSRTEAFF.

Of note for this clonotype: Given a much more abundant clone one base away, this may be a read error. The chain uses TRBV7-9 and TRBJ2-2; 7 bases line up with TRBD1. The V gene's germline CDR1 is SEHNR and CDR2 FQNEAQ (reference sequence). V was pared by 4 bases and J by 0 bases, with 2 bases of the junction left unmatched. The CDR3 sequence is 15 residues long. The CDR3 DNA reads TGTGCCAGCAGCTCACAGGGGCCGAACACCGGGGAGCTGTTTTTT. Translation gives CASSSQGPNTGELFF.

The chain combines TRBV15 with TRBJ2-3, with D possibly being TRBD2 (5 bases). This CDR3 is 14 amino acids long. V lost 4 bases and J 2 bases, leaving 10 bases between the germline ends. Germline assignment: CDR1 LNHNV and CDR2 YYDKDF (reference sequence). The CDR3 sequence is CATSTRGATDTQYF. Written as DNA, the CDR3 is TGTGCCACCAGCACCCGGGGAGCCACAGATACGCAGTATTTT. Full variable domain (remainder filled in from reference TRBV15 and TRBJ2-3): DAMVIQNPRYQVTQFGKPVTLSCSQTLNHNVMYWYQQKSSQAPKLLFHYYDKDFNNEADTPDNFQSRRPNTSFCFLDIRSPGLGDTAMYLCATSTRGATDTQYFGPGTRLTVL.

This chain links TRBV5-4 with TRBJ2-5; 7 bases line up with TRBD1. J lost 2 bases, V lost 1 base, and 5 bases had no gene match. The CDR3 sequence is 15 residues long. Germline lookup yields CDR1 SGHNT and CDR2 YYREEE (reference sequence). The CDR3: CASSLQGVTQETQYF. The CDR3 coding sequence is TGTGCCAGCAGCTTGCAGGGGGTGACTCAAGAGACCCAGTACTTC.

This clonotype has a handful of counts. The CDR3 here is CASSSSQVKGEKAFF. CDR3 nucleotides: TGTGCCAGCAGCTCCTCGCAGGTAAAGGGGGAGAAAGCTTTCTTT. V is TRBV5-4 and J is TRBJ1-1; D is possibly TRBD1 (6 bases). The CDR3 contains 15 residues. V lost 3 bases and J 9 bases, leaving 21 bases between the germline ends. The germline V gene has CDR1 SGHNT and CDR2 YYREEE (reference sequence). The whole variable domain, remainder taken from reference TRBV5-4 and TRBJ1-1, is ETGVTQSPTHLIKTRGQQVTLRCSSQSGHNTVSWYQQALGQGPQFIFQYYREEENGRGNFPPRFSGLQFPNYSSELNVNALELDDSALYLCASSSSQVKGEKAFFGQGTRLTVV.

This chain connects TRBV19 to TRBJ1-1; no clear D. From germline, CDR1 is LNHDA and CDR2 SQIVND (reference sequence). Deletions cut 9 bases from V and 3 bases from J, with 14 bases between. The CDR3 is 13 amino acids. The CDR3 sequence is CASLTSPDTEAFF. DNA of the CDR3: TGTGCCAGCCTCACGTCCCCCGACACTGAAGCTTTCTTT. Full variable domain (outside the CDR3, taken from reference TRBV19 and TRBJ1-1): DGGITQSPKYLFRKEGQNVTLSCEQNLNHDAMYWYRQDPGQGLRLIYYSQIVNDFQKGDIAEGYSVSREKKESFPLTVTSAQKNPTAFYLCASLTSPDTEAFFGQGTRLTVV.